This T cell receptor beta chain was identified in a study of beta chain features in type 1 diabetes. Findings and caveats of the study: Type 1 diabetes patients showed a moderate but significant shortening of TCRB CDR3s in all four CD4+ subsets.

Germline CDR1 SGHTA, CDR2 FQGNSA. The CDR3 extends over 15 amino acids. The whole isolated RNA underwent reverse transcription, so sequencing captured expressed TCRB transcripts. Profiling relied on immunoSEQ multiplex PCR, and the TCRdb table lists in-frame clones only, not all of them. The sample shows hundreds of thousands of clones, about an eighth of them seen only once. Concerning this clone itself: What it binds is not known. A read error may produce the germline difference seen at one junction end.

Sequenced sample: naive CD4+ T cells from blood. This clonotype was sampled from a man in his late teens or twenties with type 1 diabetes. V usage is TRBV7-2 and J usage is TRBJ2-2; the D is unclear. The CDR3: CASSLDYANAGELFF. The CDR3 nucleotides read TGTGCCAGCAGCTTAGATTACGCGAACGCCGGGGAGCTGTTTTTT.